A single sample is the source of the 20 T cell receptor beta chains below, sequenced in a study of post-analysis software for immune sequencing data. Unique molecular identifiers were built into the TCR beta cDNA libraries. TCRdb ran MiXCR on the PCR reads and lists one entry per CDR3 protein. The data contain 700,000 to 800,000 distinct CDR3 sequences, about 27% of them seen just once; the ten biggest clones take up more than 0.45%. The study's findings and limits: Controls had lower frequencies than patients of four or five TRBV segments, which included TRBV5-6, TRBV5-1 and TRBV20-1.

These TCRs are of unknown antigen specificity. Sequenced sample: blood. Receptors were obtained from a girl between 10 and 17 years old with multiple sclerosis.

This clonotype came up many times. The chain is built from TRBV6-1 and TRBJ2-1; D ambiguous. V lost 9 bases, J lost 6 bases, and 15 bases lay in between. The CDR3 has 13 amino acids. Germline V gene data show CDR1 as MNHNS and CDR2 as SASEGT. This CDR3 is CASSNVFFNEQFF. The CDR3 bases are TGTGCCAGTTCCAACGTATTTTTCAATGAGCAGTTCTTC.

This clonotype was observed a handful of times. V usage is TRBV24-1 and J usage is TRBJ2-1; D ambiguous. The V end lost 4 bases, the J end lost 5 bases, and 14 bases lay between the germline ends. CDR3 length: 15 amino acids. Germline loops: CDR1 KGHDR, CDR2 SFDVKD. The CDR3 is CATSDHRPFHNEQFF. CDR3 in DNA: TGTGCCACCAGTGACCACCGACCCTTCCACAATGAGCAGTTCTTC.

The gene calls are TRBV20-1 and TRBJ2-5; D gene unclear. The CDR3 extends over 13 amino acids. CDR1 is DFQATT and CDR2 is SNEGSKA in the germline V gene (reference sequence). Trimming left V 6 bases short and J 0 bases short, with 11 bases between. The DNA for the CDR3 is TGCAGTGCCCGAAGGCCGAACCAAGAGACCCAGTACTTC. Its protein is CSARRPNQETQYF.

J is TRBJ2-5 and V is TRBV25-1; the match to TRBD1 covers 9 bases. Trimming took 8 bases from V and 5 from J; bases not matched to a gene: 18. The length of the CDR3 is 17 residues. The germline V gene encodes CDR1 MGHDK and CDR2 SYGVNS. The CDR3 loop is CASQTQGHKQGAETQYF. The CDR3 DNA is TGTGCCAGCCAGACCCAGGGACATAAACAGGGGGCTGAGACCCAGTACTTC.

This clonotype was seen a few times. The rearrangement joins TRBV6-6 to TRBJ2-7; D may be TRBD2 (6 bases). This CDR3 is built from 14 residues. In germline, CDR1 is MNHNY, CDR2 SVGAGI (reference sequence). The V end lost 11 bases, the J end lost 6 bases, and 23 bases lay between the germline ends. The CDR3 DNA sequence: TGTGCCGGCCGAAAGGGACCGCGGGACGGCGAGCAGTACTTC. Amino acids: CAGRKGPRDGEQYF.

This clonotype has more than one count but fewer than ten. The V gene is TRBV5-1, the J gene TRBJ2-3; D is possibly TRBD2 (6 bases). V lost 1 base and J 5 bases, leaving 11 bases between the germline ends. The V gene's germline CDR1 is SGHRS and CDR2 YFSETQ. The CDR3 is 14 amino acids. The DNA of the CDR3 is TGCGCCAGCAGCTTGACGCGGGGCCAAGATACGCAGTATTTT. Translated: CASSLTRGQDTQYF. Full variable domain (rest looked up from reference TRBV5-1 and TRBJ2-3): KAGVTQTPRYLIKTRGQQVTLSCSPISGHRSVSWYQQTPGQGLQFLFEYFSETQRNKGNFPGRFSGRQFSNSRSEMNVSTLELGDSALYLCASSLTRGQDTQYFGPGTRLTVL.

This clonotype was seen a handful of times. The genes are TRBV28 and TRBJ1-2; no definite D call. Deletions cut 6 bases from V and 8 bases from J, with 13 bases between. The CDR3 runs to 12 residues. CDR1 is MDHEN and CDR2 is SYDVKM in the germline V gene. Here the CDR3 DNA reads TGTGCCAGCAGCCCGGGTACCCTAGGCTACACCTTC. It codes for CASSPGTLGYTF.

This clonotype was seen only a few times. The chain's CDR3 is CSAYVWLAGSRGRNTQYF. DNA of the CDR3: TGCAGCGCCTACGTTTGGTTAGCGGGATCCAGAGGACGAAATACGCAGTATTTT. This chain uses TRBV29-1 with TRBJ2-3; 8 nucleotides align to TRBD2. The V and J ends lost 7 bases and 7 bases, in that order; junction bases with no gene match: 25. Germline loops: CDR1 SQVTM, CDR2 ANQGSEA. This CDR3 is built from 18 residues.

In regard to this clonotype: A read error may explain this, as a much larger clone is one base away. The chain recombines TRBV20-1 with TRBJ2-7, with 9 bases lining up with TRBD1. The J call is uncertain, as TRBJ2-5 better fits the DNA end. The germline V gene has CDR1 DFQATT and CDR2 SNEGSKA (reference sequence). The CDR3 is made up of 15 amino acids. CDR3 amino acids: CSAIPGQGLEGTQYF. For the CDR3, the DNA is TGCAGTGCTATCCCGGGACAGGGATTAGAAGGGACCCAGTACTTC.

In its sample, this clonotype was seen a few times. The chain couples TRBV29-1 to TRBJ2-1, with 7 positions matching TRBD2. The germline gives CDR1 SQVTM, CDR2 ANQGSEA. Unmatched junction bases numbered 8, after V lost 7 bases and J lost 5 bases. CDR3 size: 13 residues. The CDR3 sequence is CSGGGRADNEQFF. CDR3 DNA sequence: TGCAGCGGCGGCGGGAGAGCGGACAATGAGCAGTTCTTC.

This clonotype was counted only a few times. The genes are TRBV5-1 and TRBJ2-3, with 9 bases aligning to TRBD1. The V gene end was trimmed by 3 bases and the J gene end by 0 bases; junction bases not matched to a gene: 5. Germline values: CDR1 SGHRS, CDR2 YFSETQ. The CDR3 loop spans 16 amino acids. The DNA of the CDR3 is TGCGCCAGCAGCTCGACGACAGGGGGGAGCACAGATACGCAGTATTTT. Amino acid sequence: CASSSTTGGSTDTQYF.

This clonotype was counted between two and nine times. The rearrangement joins TRBV5-5 to TRBJ1-5; the D is unclear. The germline V gene has CDR1 SGHKS and CDR2 YYEKEE (reference sequence). The CDR3 is 15 residues long. Trimming left V 1 base short and J 0 bases short, with 8 bases between. For the CDR3, the DNA is TGTGCCAGCAGCTTGCACCAGCCTAGCAATCAGCCCCAGCATTTT. Protein sequence: CASSLHQPSNQPQHF.

This clonotype was seen only a few times. This chain uses TRBV24-1 with TRBJ2-1, with D tentatively TRBD1 or TRBD2 (6 bases each). Germline CDR1 is KGHDR and CDR2 is SFDVKD. The CDR3 has 17 residues. V was trimmed by 5 bases and J by 6 bases, leaving 22 bases between them. The CDR3 here is CATSANLQGGTSNEQFF. CDR3 nucleotides: TGTGCCACCAGTGCCAACCTACAGGGAGGCACGAGCAATGAGCAGTTCTTC.

In nucleotides, the CDR3 is TGTGCCACCCAACTTTTTGGTAAACCCCCGAACACTGAAGCTTTCTTT. Its translation is CATQLFGKPPNTEAFF. This chain links TRBV11-3 with TRBJ1-1; D is uncertain. Trimming pared 10 bases from V and 1 base from J, leaving 22 bases between. Germline values: CDR1 SGHNT, CDR2 YENEEA. The CDR3 spans 16 residues.

This clonotype has only one observation. This chain joins TRBV25-1 and TRBJ2-2; maybe TRBD1 (5 bases). The CDR3 length is 14 residues. Germline V gene data show CDR1 as MGHDK and CDR2 as SYGVNS. The ends were cut back, 8 bases at V and 7 bases at J, with 17 bases in the middle. Here the CDR3 reads CASGLQGKGGELFF. The CDR3 DNA sequence: TGTGCCAGCGGGCTCCAGGGTAAGGGCGGGGAGCTGTTTTTT.

This clonotype was counted a few times. The chain joins TRBV7-2 to TRBJ2-7; 11 bases align to TRBD2. Germline CDR1 and CDR2: SGHTA and FQGNSA. The junction had 6 bases not matched to a gene; V was cut back by 6 bases and J by 2 bases. The CDR3 runs to 15 residues. The CDR3 region has the DNA TGTGCCAGCAGTACTAGCGGGAGTGCGCCCTACGAGCAGTACTTC. This gives the protein CASSTSGSAPYEQYF.

Only a few counts were recorded for this clonotype. The rearrangement links TRBV27 to TRBJ2-7, with TRBD1 matching over 7 bases. This CDR3 region has 15 residues. The V and J ends lost 4 bases and 3 bases, in that order; junction bases with no gene match: 9. The germline CDR1 and CDR2 sequences are MNHEY and SMNVEV (reference sequence). For the CDR3, the DNA is TGTGCCAGCAGTTATTCAGGGGGTCGGGTCTACGAGCAGTACTTC. Amino acids: CASSYSGGRVYEQYF.

Ten or more counts support this clonotype. J is TRBJ2-6 and V is TRBV29-1, with D unclear. Trimming pared 2 bases from V and 4 bases from J, leaving 9 bases between. The CDR3 loop spans 14 amino acids. From germline, CDR1 is SQVTM and CDR2 ANQGSEA. CDR3 protein: CSVELASGANVLTF. The CDR3 DNA follows: TGCAGCGTTGAATTGGCGTCGGGGGCCAACGTCCTGACTTTC. Complete variable domain (other parts from reference TRBV29-1 and TRBJ2-6): SAVISQKPSRDICQRGTSLTIQCQVDSQVTMMFWYRQQPGQSLTLIATANQGSEATYESGFVIDKFPISRPNLTFSTLTVSNMSPEDSSIYLCSVELASGANVLTFGAGSRLTVL.

The chain uses TRBV18 and TRBJ1-1; D perhaps matches TRBD1 (6 bases). Germline CDR1 is KGHSH and CDR2 is LQKENI. The CDR3 loop spans 14 amino acids. V lost 4 bases to trimming and J lost 6 bases, with 15 bases between them. The CDR3, as DNA: TGTGCCAGCTCACGGGACGGACGGGGGCCTGAAGCTTTCTTT. This sequence encodes CASSRDGRGPEAFF.

The CDR3 region has the DNA TGCGCCAGCAGCTTGGTCAACGAGCAGTACTTC. Amino acids: CASSLVNEQYF. The rearrangement links TRBV5-1 to TRBJ2-7; no clear D gene. This CDR3 is 11 amino acids long. The germline V gene has CDR1 SGHRS and CDR2 YFSETQ. V lost 0 bases, J lost 5 bases, and 3 bases lay in between.